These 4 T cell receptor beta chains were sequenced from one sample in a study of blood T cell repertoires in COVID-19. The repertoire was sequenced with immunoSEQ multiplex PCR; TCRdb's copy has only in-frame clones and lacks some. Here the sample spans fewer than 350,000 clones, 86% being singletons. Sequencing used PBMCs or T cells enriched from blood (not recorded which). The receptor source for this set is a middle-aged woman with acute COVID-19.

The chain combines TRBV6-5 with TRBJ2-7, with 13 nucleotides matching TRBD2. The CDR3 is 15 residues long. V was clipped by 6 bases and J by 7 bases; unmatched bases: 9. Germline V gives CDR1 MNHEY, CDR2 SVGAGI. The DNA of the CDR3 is TGTGCCAGCAGCCGCGGGACTAGCGGGACCGGGGAGCAGTACTTC. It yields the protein CASSRGTSGTGEQYF.

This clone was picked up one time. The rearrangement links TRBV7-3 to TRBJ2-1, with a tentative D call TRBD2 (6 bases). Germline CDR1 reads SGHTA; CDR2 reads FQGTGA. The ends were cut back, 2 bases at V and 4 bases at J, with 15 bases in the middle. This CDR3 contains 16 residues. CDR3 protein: CASSLSGSGAYNEQFF. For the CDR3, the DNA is TGTGCCAGCAGCTTATCAGGTAGCGGCGCTTACAATGAGCAGTTCTTC.

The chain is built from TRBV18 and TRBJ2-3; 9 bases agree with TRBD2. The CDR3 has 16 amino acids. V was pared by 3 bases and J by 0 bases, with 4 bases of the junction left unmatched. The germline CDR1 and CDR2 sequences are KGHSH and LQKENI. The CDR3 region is CASSPLAGESTDTQYF. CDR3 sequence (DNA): TGTGCCAGCTCACCGTTAGCGGGGGAGAGCACAGATACGCAGTATTTT.

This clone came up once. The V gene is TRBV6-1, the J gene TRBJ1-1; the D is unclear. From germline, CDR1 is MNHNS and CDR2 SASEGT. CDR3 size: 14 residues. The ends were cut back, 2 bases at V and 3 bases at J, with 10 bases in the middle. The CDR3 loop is CASSEMGRDTEAFF. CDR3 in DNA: TGTGCCAGCAGTGAAATGGGGAGAGACACTGAAGCTTTCTTT.